This T cell receptor (beta chain) was observed in a study of CD8+ T cells in alopecia areata. Extracted from the samples, RNA was reverse transcribed into cDNA to serve as the sequencing template. Data came from immunoSEQ multiplex PCR; TCRdb stores just in-frame clones and leaves some out. The sample includes about 110,000 clones, 55% to 75% of them seen just once. This clone was recorded a few times. The target antigen is unknown. This CDR3 has 15 amino acids. Germline CDR1 and CDR2: GTSNPN and SVGIG (reference sequence). J gave up 6 bases and V 2 bases, and 7 bases lay outside the gene matches. Study results and limitations: Patients displayed less clarity in TCR sharing than mice, a finding possibly related to HLA.

Sample: CD8+ T cells sorted from blood. The chain combines TRBV30 with TRBJ2-1; 10 bases match TRBD1. The TCR comes from a human donor in good health. The CDR3 loop reads CAWSWGTGESNEQFF. Here the CDR3 DNA reads TGTGCCTGGAGTTGGGGGACAGGGGAGTCCAATGAGCAGTTCTTC. The full variable domain, its missing parts supplied by reference TRBV30 and TRBJ2-1, is SQTIHQWPATLVQPVGSPLSLECTVEGTSNPNLYWYRQAAGRGLQLLFYSVGIGQISSEVPQNLSASRPQDRQFILSSKKLLLSDSGFYLCAWSWGTGESNEQFFGPGTRLTVL.